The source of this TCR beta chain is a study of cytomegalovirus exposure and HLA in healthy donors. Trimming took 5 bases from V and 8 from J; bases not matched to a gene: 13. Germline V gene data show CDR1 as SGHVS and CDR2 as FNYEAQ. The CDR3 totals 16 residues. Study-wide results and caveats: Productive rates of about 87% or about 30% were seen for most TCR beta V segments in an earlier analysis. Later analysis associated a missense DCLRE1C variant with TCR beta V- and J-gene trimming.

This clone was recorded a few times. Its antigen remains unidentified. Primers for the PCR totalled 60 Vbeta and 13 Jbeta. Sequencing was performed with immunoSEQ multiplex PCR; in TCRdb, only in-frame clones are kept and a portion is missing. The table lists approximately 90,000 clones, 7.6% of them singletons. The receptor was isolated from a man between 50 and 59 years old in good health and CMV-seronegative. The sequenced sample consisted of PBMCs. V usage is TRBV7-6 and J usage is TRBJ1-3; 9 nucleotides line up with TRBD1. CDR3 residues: CASSTEGQGKTDTIYF. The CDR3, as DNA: TGTGCCAGCAGCACCGAGGGACAGGGCAAAACAGACACCATATATTTT.